This is a list of T cell receptor beta chains from one sample in a study of post-analysis software for immune sequencing data. Via MiXCR, TCRdb re-called the PCR reads, giving one row per CDR3 protein. The sample has more than 500,000 distinct CDR3 sequences; 30% to 40% are singletons. The sample taken for sequencing was blood. These receptors were obtained from a girl aged 2-17 years with multiple sclerosis. Both conserved end residues are part of each CDR3. A D gene is named only where the DNA matches it firmly. Size tells how often a clone was seen (once, few, many) or the class of an expanded clone, and some rows leave it out.

TRBJ2-4,-,TRBV20-1,-,CSGGRGEVAKNIQYF,TGCAGTGGTGGGAGAGGGGAGGTAGCCAAAAACATTCAGTACTTC
TRBJ1-4,-,TRBV5-1,-,CASSLDATNEKLFF,TGCGCCAGCAGCTTGGACGCAACTAATGAAAAACTGTTTTTT
TRBJ1-1,few,TRBV5-5,-,CASSSTGHTEAFF,TGTGCCAGCAGCTCGACGGGCCACACTGAAGCTTTCTTT
TRBJ1-2,-,TRBV7-9,-,CASSLAEGDYGYTF,TGTGCCAGCAGCTTAGCCGAGGGGGACTATGGCTACACCTTC
TRBJ2-1,-,TRBV5-1,-,CASSLAGRDERFF,TGCGCCAGCAGCTTGGCTGGGCGGGATGAGCGGTTCTTC
TRBJ2-5,many,TRBV3-1,-,CASSQAGETQYF,TGTGCCAGCAGCCAAGCTGGAGAGACCCAGTACTTC
TRBJ2-5,many,TRBV7-2,TRBD2,CASSSGLAGGQETQYF,TGTGCCAGCAGCTCCGGACTAGCGGGGGGCCAAGAGACCCAGTACTTC
TRBJ1-2,-,TRBV20-1,-,CSASLDVRYFGGYTF,TGCAGTGCTAGTTTGGACGTTAGATATTTTGGGGGCTACACCTTC
TRBJ2-7,few,TRBV5-1,-,CASSTSTGGGYEQYF,TGCGCCAGCAGCACTTCGACAGGAGGTGGTTACGAGCAGTACTTC
TRBJ1-4,-,TRBV7-3,-,CASSSKGAANEKLFF,TGTGCCAGCAGCTCCAAAGGAGCAGCTAATGAAAAACTGTTTTTT
TRBJ2-7,-,TRBV5-1,TRBD1,CASSPRTGSEQYF,TGCGCCAGCAGCCCCCGGACAGGAAGCGAGCAGTACTTC
TRBJ2-5,-,TRBV19,TRBD1,CASSFDLGTGSIQETQYF,TGTGCCAGTAGTTTCGATCTCGGGACAGGGTCCATCCAAGAGACCCAGTACTTC
TRBJ1-1,-,TRBV3-1,-,CASSSRSGPESEAFF,TGTGCCAGCAGCTCCCGATCCGGGCCGGAGTCTGAAGCTTTCTTT
TRBJ2-5,-,TRBV7-8,-,CASSFFRFAGAKETQYF,TGTGCCAGCAGCTTTTTCCGGTTCGCGGGGGCAAAAGAGACCCAGTACTTC
TRBJ1-2,few,TRBV5-4,-,CASTQDLSGYTF,TGTGCCAGCACCCAGGATTTGAGTGGCTACACCTTC
TRBJ2-1,-,TRBV27,-,CASSRLGSYNEQFF,TGTGCCAGCAGTCGGCTCGGCTCCTACAATGAGCAGTTCTTC
TRBJ2-4,few,TRBV5-1,TRBD1,CASSPGTQGDIQYF,TGCGCCAGCAGCCCCGGGACGCAGGGGGACATTCAGTACTTC
TRBJ1-2,-,TRBV18,TRBD1,CASSSLAGTGGDHYGYTF,TGTGCCAGCTCATCCCTCGCAGGGACAGGGGGCGACCACTATGGCTACACCTTC
TRBJ2-7,-,TRBV10-3,-,CAIMTAVSYEQYF,TGTGCCATCATGACGGCGGTTTCCTACGAGCAGTACTTC
TRBJ2-5,many,TRBV6-1,-,CASIRDYQETQYF,TGTGCCAGCATTCGAGACTACCAAGAGACCCAGTACTTC
TRBJ2-1,-,TRBV6-6,TRBD2,CASSYSLGGGFNEQFF,TGTGCCAGCAGTTACTCCCTTGGCGGGGGGTTCAATGAGCAGTTCTTC
TRBJ1-3,-,TRBV9,-,CASSRDPSSGNTIYF,TGTGCCAGCAGCCGAGACCCTTCCTCTGGAAACACCATATATTTT
TRBJ1-2,few,TRBV9,-,CASSAPGYYGYTF,TGTGCCAGCAGCGCCCCAGGATACTATGGCTACACCTTC
TRBJ2-7,-,TRBV5-1,TRBD1,CASSSTGLRNEQYF,TGCGCCAGCAGCTCGACAGGGCTCAGAAACGAGCAGTACTTC
TRBJ2-3,-,TRBV6-4,TRBD2,CASSDSNSGSGTDTQYF,TGTGCCAGCAGTGACTCGAATAGCGGGAGTGGCACAGATACGCAGTATTTT
TRBJ2-1,few,TRBV5-1,-,CASSLRAGNNEQFF,TGCGCCAGCAGCTTGAGGGCGGGGAACAATGAGCAGTTCTTC
TRBJ2-3,few,TRBV15,TRBD1,CATSSGTGESDTQYF,TGTGCCACCAGCTCCGGGACAGGGGAATCAGATACGCAGTATTTT
TRBJ2-3,-,TRBV20-1,TRBD1,CSASRGQVDTDTQYF,TGCAGTGCTAGTAGGGGACAGGTTGACACAGATACGCAGTATTTT
TRBJ2-1,few,TRBV4-1,-,CASSQASVSTYNEQFF,TGCGCCAGCAGCCAAGCTAGCGTATCGACCTACAATGAGCAGTTCTTC
TRBJ1-5,-,TRBV6-1,-,CASSPEGGWYSNQPQHF,TGTGCCAGCAGCCCCGAGGGGGGATGGTATAGCAATCAGCCCCAGCATTTT
TRBJ1-1,-,TRBV6-1,-,CASSEGTVYEAFF,TGTGCCAGCAGTGAAGGGACCGTGTATGAAGCTTTCTTT
TRBJ2-5,-,TRBV29-1,TRBD2,CSVQRGRGVDQETQYF,TGCAGCGTCCAAAGGGGACGGGGGGTTGATCAAGAGACCCAGTACTTC
TRBJ1-2,once,TRBV9,-,CASSVERGGRNRYTF,TGTGCCAGCAGCGTAGAAAGGGGAGGGCGGAATCGCTACACCTTC
TRBJ2-2,-,TRBV7-8,-,CASSLRGQTGELFF,TGTGCCAGCAGCTTACGAGGGCAAACCGGGGAGCTGTTTTTT
TRBJ1-5,many,TRBV7-2,-,CASSLGVDQPQHF,TGTGCCAGCAGCTTAGGGGTCGATCAGCCCCAGCATTTT
TRBJ1-2,-,TRBV6-1,-,CASSWERNGYTF,TGTGCCAGCAGCTGGGAAAGGAATGGCTACACCTTC
TRBJ1-5,few,TRBV7-9,-,CASSVQGDGNQPQHF,TGTGCCAGCAGCGTACAGGGAGACGGCAATCAGCCCCAGCATTTT
TRBJ2-7,few,TRBV7-8,-,CASSFTAGLSYEQYF,TGTGCCAGCAGCTTCACGGCAGGGCTTTCCTACGAGCAGTACTTC
TRBJ1-1,-,TRBV7-9,-,CASSPSSEAFF,TGTGCCAGCAGCCCCTCCAGTGAAGCTTTCTTT